Below are 25 T cell receptor beta chains sequenced from a single sample in a study of a mutant IDH1 vaccine in newly diagnosed glioma. Time point noted: week 47, end of study. Each dose of the vaccine consisted of 300 ug of mutant IDH1 20-mer peptide, with topical imiquimod. Profiled with immunoSEQ multiplex PCR; TCRdb holds only in-frame clones, not every one. Of tens of thousands of clones detected, roughly 61% appear once; the ten largest clones hold about 5%. These receptors' targets are unknown. The starting material was peripheral blood mononuclear cells (PBMCs), obtained from a glioma patient whose treatment included an IDH1 peptide vaccine. The receptors were gathered from a man aged 40-50 years with glioma. Some clones in this sample may be carry-over from other donors' samples.

The V and J genes are TRBV6-1 and TRBJ2-2; TRBD1 matches 8 bases. CDR3 size: 14 residues. CDR1 MNHNS and CDR2 SASEGT come from the germline V gene. J lost 5 bases, V lost 6 bases, and 5 bases had no gene match. The CDR3 sequence: CASRRTGLTGELFF. CDR3 sequence (DNA): TGTGCCAGCAGGCGGACAGGGCTGACCGGGGAGCTGTTTTTT.

The chain is built from TRBV4-2 and TRBJ1-3, with 8 bases aligning to TRBD1. From germline, CDR1 is LGHNA and CDR2 YNFKEQ. The CDR3 is 14 residues long. V was clipped by 4 bases and J by 8 bases; unmatched bases: 7. The CDR3 loop is CASSLTDREDTIYF. The DNA of the CDR3 is TGTGCCAGCAGCCTTACGGACAGGGAAGACACCATATATTTT.

This sequence joins TRBV7-9 and TRBJ2-3, with 10 bases matching TRBD2. Germline V gene lookup returns CDR1 SEHNR and CDR2 FQNEAQ (reference sequence). Trimming cost V 3 bases and J 3 bases; bases outside gene matches: 3. The CDR3 sequence is 15 residues long. The CDR3: CASSFSGGRTDTQYF. In nucleotides, the CDR3 is TGTGCCAGCAGCTTTAGCGGGGGGAGAACAGATACGCAGTATTTT.

V usage is TRBV10-3 and J usage is TRBJ1-5, with 7 bases matching TRBD1. V lost 6 bases to trimming and J lost 5 bases; unmatched junction nucleotides: 7. The CDR3 runs to 14 residues. The germline V gene encodes CDR1 ENHRY and CDR2 SYGVKD. The CDR3 loop reads CAISRDRDDQPQHF. For the CDR3, the DNA is TGTGCCATCAGCCGAGACAGGGATGATCAGCCCCAGCATTTT.

This chain joins TRBV6-4 and TRBJ2-7; TRBD1 is a possible D gene (6 bases). Germline CDR1 is MRHNA and CDR2 is SNTAGT. The CDR3 loop spans 13 amino acids. V lost 4 bases to trimming and J lost 0 bases, with 7 bases between them. CDR3 sequence (DNA): TGTGCCAGCAGTGGAGGGGGCTCCTACGAGCAGTACTTC. This sequence encodes CASSGGGSYEQYF.

This clone has only a few counts. The chain couples TRBV14 to TRBJ1-3; TRBD1 aligns across 9 bases. The V and J ends lost 4 bases and 0 bases, in that order; junction bases with no gene match: 13. Germline-derived CDR1 and CDR2 are SGHDN and FVKESK. The CDR3 consists of 19 residues. CDR3 nucleotide sequence: TGTGCCAGCAGCCGGAAGGGGACAGGGTTGTCCTCCTCTGGAAACACCATATATTTT. Amino acids: CASSRKGTGLSSSGNTIYF.

The chain has TRBV5-1 and TRBJ2-2; possible D gene TRBD2, 7 bases. Per the germline V gene, CDR1 is SGHRS and CDR2 is YFSETQ. This CDR3 comprises 15 residues. The V end lost 4 bases, the J end lost 4 bases, and 14 bases lay between the germline ends. The CDR3 nucleotides are TGCGCCAGCAGCCACGGGGGGCCTGGCACCGGGGAGCTGTTTTTT. It codes for CASSHGGPGTGELFF. Looking up the rest from reference TRBV5-1 and TRBJ2-2 gives the full variable domain: KAGVTQTPRYLIKTRGQQVTLSCSPISGHRSVSWYQQTPGQGLQFLFEYFSETQRNKGNFPGRFSGRQFSNSRSEMNVSTLELGDSALYLCASSHGGPGTGELFFGEGSRLTVL.

This clone was counted a few times. The gene calls are TRBV2 and TRBJ1-5; D not resolved. Trimming took off 6 bases at V and 6 bases at J, with 12 bases between the two ends. This CDR3 comprises 13 residues. Germline V gene lookup returns CDR1 SNHLY and CDR2 FYNNEI. CDR3 bases: TGTGCCAGCAGAATCCGTTCCGGTCAGCCCCAGCATTTT. This encodes CASRIRSGQPQHF. Full variable domain (outside the CDR3, taken from reference TRBV2 and TRBJ1-5): EPEVTQTPSHQVTQMGQEVILRCVPISNHLYFYWYRQILGQKVEFLVSFYNNEISEKSEIFDDQFSVERPDGSNFTLKIRSTKLEDSAMYFCASRIRSGQPQHFGDGTRLSIL.

A single count supports this clone. The chain joins TRBV7-9 to TRBJ1-4, with 9 bases lining up with TRBD1. Germline CDR1 is SEHNR and CDR2 is FQNEAQ (reference sequence). Trimming removed 5 bases from V and 4 bases from J; junction bases left unmatched: 2. The CDR3 has 14 amino acids. In DNA form, the CDR3 reads TGTGCCAGCAGCAACAGGGGGCTTAATGAAAAACTGTTTTTT. This gives the protein CASSNRGLNEKLFF.

This clone showed up just a few times. V usage is TRBV30 and J usage is TRBJ2-6; 9 bases fit TRBD1. Trimming removed 0 bases from V and 1 base from J; junction bases left unmatched: 4. The CDR3 spans 17 residues. The germline V gene encodes CDR1 GTSNPN and CDR2 SVGIG (reference sequence). DNA of the CDR3: TGTGCCTGGAGTGTATCGGGACAGGGTTCTGGGGCCAACGTCCTGACTTTC. This translates into CAWSVSGQGSGANVLTF.

The CDR3 DNA sequence: TGTGCCATCAGTGAGCAAGGTGAGCAGTACTTC. It encodes CAISEQGEQYF. This sequence joins TRBV10-3 and TRBJ2-7; D is unresolved. Germline CDR1 is ENHRY and CDR2 is SYGVKD. The CDR3 totals 11 residues. Trimming removed 2 bases from V and 7 bases from J, with 6 bases in between.

V usage is TRBV4-3 and J usage is TRBJ1-2; D possibly corresponds to TRBD1 (6 bases). From germline, CDR1 is LGHNA and CDR2 YSLEER. Trimming left V 0 bases short and J 4 bases short, with 9 bases between. The CDR3 contains 14 residues. CDR3 amino acids: CASSQDWGAYGYTF. CDR3 in DNA: TGCGCCAGCAGCCAAGATTGGGGGGCCTATGGCTACACCTTC.

The gene calls are TRBV30 and TRBJ1-6; 7 nucleotides line up with TRBD1. The ends lost 0 bases at V and 0 bases at J; junction bases unmatched: 11. Germline loops: CDR1 GTSNPN, CDR2 SVGIG (reference sequence). The CDR3 covers 19 residues. The CDR3 sequence is CAWSVPGGGISSYNSPLHF. CDR3 nucleotides: TGTGCCTGGAGTGTCCCAGGGGGAGGTATCAGCTCCTATAATTCACCCCTCCACTTT.

The gene calls are TRBV15 and TRBJ2-5, with 9 bases aligning to TRBD2. Germline CDR1 is LNHNV and CDR2 is YYDKDF (reference sequence). The V gene end was trimmed by 5 bases and the J gene end by 5 bases; junction bases not matched to a gene: 6. The CDR3 is 14 residues long. This CDR3 reads CATSGGGARETQYF. The CDR3 nucleotides are TGTGCCACCAGCGGCGGGGGGGCCCGGGAGACCCAGTACTTC. The variable domain in full, with the rest retrieved from reference TRBV15 and TRBJ2-5, is DAMVIQNPRYQVTQFGKPVTLSCSQTLNHNVMYWYQQKSSQAPKLLFHYYDKDFNNEADTPDNFQSRRPNTSFCFLDIRSPGLGDTAMYLCATSGGGARETQYFGPGTRLLVL.

This clone was counted a few times. The rearrangement joins TRBV19 to TRBJ1-5, with D perhaps TRBD1 (5 bases). Germline V gene data show CDR1 as LNHDA and CDR2 as SQIVND (reference sequence). The CDR3 consists of 15 residues. V shed 6 bases and J shed 4 bases, with 16 bases lying between them. The CDR3 spells CASSRGTGENQPQHF. The CDR3 DNA reads TGTGCCAGTAGCCGGGGCACGGGGGAGAATCAGCCCCAGCATTTT.

The rearrangement uses TRBV10-2 and TRBJ2-7; tentative D call: TRBD1 (7 bases). The CDR3 sequence is 17 residues long. V lost 3 bases, J lost 3 bases, and 21 bases lay in between. Germline-derived CDR1 and CDR2 are WSHSY and SAAADI. CDR3 nucleotide sequence: TGCGCCAGCAGTGAATATGGCGGGACAGCGACCTACTACGAGCAGTACTTC. Translation gives CASSEYGGTATYYEQYF.

V is TRBV27 and J is TRBJ2-1; the D is unclear. This CDR3 is 14 amino acids long. From germline, CDR1 is MNHEY and CDR2 SMNVEV (reference sequence). V was pared by 3 bases and J by 6 bases, with 12 bases between. The CDR3 DNA follows: TGTGCCAGCAGTTTCGGGCAGGCCGCCAATGAGCAGTTCTTC. Its protein product is CASSFGQAANEQFF.

The chain employs TRBV2 and TRBJ2-2; a possible D gene is TRBD2 (6 bases). CDR1 is SNHLY and CDR2 is FYNNEI in the germline V gene. The length of the CDR3 is 14 residues. The V end was cut by 5 bases, the J end by 0 bases, with 7 bases between. CDR3 nucleotides: TGTGCCAGCAGTCGGGACTCGAACACCGGGGAGCTGTTTTTT. Its protein is CASSRDSNTGELFF.

The CDR3 reads CASSRLGANVLTF. The DNA for the CDR3 is TGTGCCAGCAGCCGCCTAGGGGCCAACGTCCTGACTTTC. The chain uses TRBV7-6 and TRBJ2-6; no firm D call. From germline, CDR1 is SGHVS and CDR2 FNYEAQ. The CDR3 consists of 13 residues. Trimming removed 5 bases at V and 4 bases at J, with 6 bases between.

This clone was observed a few times. The rearrangement links TRBV5-1 to TRBJ2-6; D is unresolved. The V gene's germline CDR1 is SGHRS and CDR2 YFSETQ. Trimming removed 3 bases at V and 0 bases at J, with 10 bases between. There are 16 residues in the CDR3. This CDR3 reads CASSYDGDSGANVLTF. Written as DNA, the CDR3 is TGCGCCAGCAGCTACGACGGAGACTCTGGGGCCAACGTCCTGACTTTC.

The chain has TRBV10-2 and TRBJ2-3; D could derive from TRBD1 or TRBD2 (6 bases each). From germline, CDR1 is WSHSY and CDR2 SAAADI. V was trimmed by 2 bases and J by 4 bases, leaving 13 bases between them. The CDR3 loop spans 15 amino acids. This chain's CDR3 is CASSEIGGLADTQYF. Written as DNA, the CDR3 is TGCGCCAGCAGTGAGATCGGGGGCTTGGCAGATACGCAGTATTTT.

The rearrangement links TRBV10-2 to TRBJ1-1; no clear D gene. The CDR3 loop spans 13 amino acids. In germline, CDR1 is WSHSY, CDR2 SAAADI. V shed 4 bases and J shed 1 base, with 7 bases lying between them. The CDR3, as DNA: TGCGCCAGCAGTGGCGACCGGAACACTGAAGCTTTCTTT. This codes for CASSGDRNTEAFF.

V gene TRBV10-3 combines with J gene TRBJ2-2; 10 bases align to TRBD1. With V trimmed by 0 bases and J by 0 bases, 4 bases remained unmatched. The CDR3 length is 18 residues. Germline CDR1 and CDR2: ENHRY and SYGVKD. This CDR3 is CAISESLGQGPNTGELFF. CDR3 coding DNA: TGTGCCATCAGTGAGTCGCTGGGACAGGGGCCGAACACCGGGGAGCTGTTTTTT.

The rearrangement joins TRBV12-5 to TRBJ1-5, with D unresolved. The germline V gene has CDR1 LGHNT and CDR2 FRNRAP. This CDR3 contains 19 residues. Trimming took off 0 bases at V and 7 bases at J, with 25 bases between the two ends. The CDR3 nucleotides are TGTGCTAGTGGTTTGGTACTAGGGCTTGGGCAGGCCATCGGGCAGCCCCAGCATTTT. Translated, it gives CASGLVLGLGQAIGQPQHF. Variable domain in full (rest from reference TRBV12-5 and TRBJ1-5): DARVTQTPRHKVTEMGQEVTMRCQPILGHNTVFWYRQTMMQGLELLAYFRNRAPLDDSGMPKDRFSAEMPDATLATLKIQPSEPRDSAVYFCASGLVLGLGQAIGQPQHFGDGTRLSIL.

This chain joins TRBV9 and TRBJ2-1; no firm D call. This CDR3 has 15 residues. CDR1 is SGDLS, CDR2 YYNGEE, per germline. Trimming stripped 4 bases from V and 8 bases from J, with 19 bases between. The DNA of the CDR3 is TGTGCCAGCAGCCCAAGCTGGGGTTTAAATTATGAGCAGTTCTTC. Protein: CASSPSWGLNYEQFF.